The 2 T cell receptor beta chains listed next were all sequenced from one sample in a study of graft-versus-host responses after intestinal transplantation. The antigens these receptors bind are not known. This table comes from immunoSEQ multiplex PCR, and its TCRdb copy is limited to in-frame clones, with some not included. The repertoire holds about 70,000 clones, with approximately 94% as singletons. Source: unstimulated CD8+ T cells sorted from spleen or lymph node cells, taken before intestinal transplant. These receptor sequences come from a human donor who received an intestinal transplant.

The V call is TRBV2, the J call TRBJ1-2; D may be TRBD1 (5 bases). The V and J ends lost 10 bases and 2 bases respectively, with 26 bases between them. The CDR3 runs to 17 residues. Germline V gives CDR1 SNHLY, CDR2 FYNNEI. This CDR3 reads CAILTRGRCGGNYGYTF. CDR3 DNA sequence: TGTGCCATCTTGACACGAGGACGCTGCGGGGGAAACTATGGCTACACCTTC.

This chain links TRBV13 with TRBJ2-7; D possibly corresponds to TRBD2 (5 bases). In germline, CDR1 is PRHDT, CDR2 FYEKMQ (reference sequence). The CDR3 loop spans 15 amino acids. Trimming took off 5 bases at V and 1 base at J, with 15 bases between the two ends. CDR3 protein: CASSLLGEYSYEQYF. As DNA, the CDR3 is TGTGCCAGCAGCCTACTCGGGGAATATTCCTACGAGCAGTACTTC.